A single sample is the source of the 22 T cell receptor beta chains below, sequenced in a study of T cell repertoires in cytomegalovirus infection. Using its own MiXCR run on the reads, TCRdb lists one record per CDR3 protein. This table holds about 240,000 distinct CDR3 sequences, more than 9% found once. Specimen: PBMCs. Receptors originate from a human donor in good health (CMV status not recorded). Some clones in this sample may be carry-over from other donors' samples.

This clonotype appeared a few times. The rearrangement joins TRBV6-6 to TRBJ1-5; 11 bases are a match to TRBD1. CDR1 is MNHNY, CDR2 SVGAGI, per germline (reference sequence). Trimming removed 0 bases from V and 0 bases from J; junction bases left unmatched: 13. There are 21 residues in the CDR3. The CDR3: CASSYSLRTGGAGYSNQPQHF. Written as DNA, the CDR3 is TGTGCCAGCAGTTACTCCTTACGGACAGGGGGCGCGGGGTATAGCAATCAGCCCCAGCATTTT.

At least ten counts were recorded for this clonotype. The chain is built from TRBV5-1 and TRBJ2-1; 7 bases align to TRBD2. This CDR3 is 15 amino acids long. The germline V gene encodes CDR1 SGHRS and CDR2 YFSETQ. V trimming: 4 bases; J trimming: 3 bases; junction bases outside the gene matches: 7. CDR3 region: CASSPESGVYNEQFF. The DNA of the CDR3 is TGCGCCAGCAGCCCGGAGAGCGGGGTCTACAATGAGCAGTTCTTC.

The chain carries TRBV7-3 and TRBJ1-1; TRBD1 might be the D (5 bases). This CDR3 has 10 residues. Trimming shortened V by 7 bases and J by 11 bases, and 11 bases separated the two germline ends. CDR1 and CDR2 (germline): SGHTA, FQGTGA. In DNA, the CDR3 is TGTGCCAGCACCCAGGGTTGGGCTTTCTTT. Residues: CASTQGWAFF. The full variable domain, with the rest looked up from reference TRBV7-3 and TRBJ1-1, is GAGVSQTPSNKVTEKGKYVELRCDPISGHTALYWYRQSLGQGPEFLIYFQGTGAADDSGLPNDRFFAVRPEGSVSTLKIQRTERGDSAVYLCASTQGWAFFGQGTRLTVV.

This clonotype was recorded at least ten times. The chain couples TRBV6-4 to TRBJ2-1; no clear D gene. The CDR3 is 11 residues long. Between the trimmed V and J ends, which lost 7 bases and 4 bases, there was a span of 5 bases. Germline-derived CDR1 and CDR2 are MRHNA and SNTAGT. The CDR3 is CASTYYNEQFF. CDR3 DNA sequence: TGTGCCAGCACCTATTACAATGAGCAGTTCTTC.

Many counts were recorded for this clonotype. V gene TRBV29-1 combines with J gene TRBJ2-2; 13 bases fit TRBD2. V shed 7 bases and J 5 bases; nucleotides not matched to a gene: 7. CDR1 is SQVTM and CDR2 is ANQGSEA in the germline V gene. This CDR3 has 15 amino acids. CDR3 bases: TGCAGCGCCGGAACTAGCGGGAGGGAAACCGGGGAGCTGTTTTTT. Its translation is CSAGTSGRETGELFF.

This clonotype was found many times. The DNA of the CDR3 is TGTGCCAGCAGTTACCTGCGCGGGGGCGAGCAGTACTTC. This gives the protein CASSYLRGGEQYF. The J gene is TRBJ2-7, the V gene TRBV6-2 or TRBV6-3; TRBD2 agrees at 7 bases. CDR3 length: 13 amino acids. CDR1 is MNHEY, CDR2 SVGEGT, per germline. Trimming cost V 2 bases and J 6 bases; bases outside gene matches: 4.

The chain carries TRBV12-3 or TRBV12-4 and TRBJ1-4; 9 bases align to TRBD1. The V and J ends lost 6 bases and 8 bases, in that order; junction bases with no gene match: 10. The CDR3 loop spans 15 amino acids. CDR3 protein: CASSKRDRVGEKLFF. The CDR3 nucleotides are TGTGCCAGCAGCAAGCGGGACAGGGTAGGGGAAAAACTGTTTTTT.

This clonotype was seen a few times. The chain recombines TRBV19 with TRBJ2-5; the match to TRBD2 covers 8 bases. The CDR3 has 15 residues. Germline V gene data show CDR1 as LNHDA and CDR2 as SQIVND (reference sequence). V shed 3 bases, J shed 3 bases, and the junction held 6 bases outside the gene matches. The CDR3 spells CASSISPGLEETQYF. Here the CDR3 DNA reads TGTGCCAGTAGTATTTCCCCGGGACTAGAAGAGACCCAGTACTTC.

The rearrangement uses TRBV2 and TRBJ2-3; the D gene is possibly TRBD2 (6 bases). This CDR3 region has 13 residues. Germline V gene data show CDR1 as SNHLY and CDR2 as FYNNEI. Trimming shortened V by 4 bases and J by 10 bases, and 15 bases separated the two germline ends. The CDR3 region is CASSVDPPGAQYF. The CDR3, as DNA: TGTGCCAGCAGTGTTGACCCGCCGGGGGCGCAGTATTTT.

This clonotype was observed a handful of times. The gene calls are TRBV28 and TRBJ1-1; weak D call: TRBD1 (5 bases). The germline V gene encodes CDR1 MDHEN and CDR2 SYDVKM. The CDR3 loop spans 11 amino acids. The V gene lost 7 bases and the J gene lost 10 bases, with 13 bases spanning the gap. For the CDR3, the DNA is TGTGCCAGCATAGAGGCAGGGCCAGCTTTCTTT. Translating it yields CASIEAGPAFF.

This sequence joins TRBV10-3 and TRBJ1-2; D gene ambiguous. The ends were cut back, 2 bases at V and 6 bases at J, with 10 bases in the middle. Germline values: CDR1 ENHRY, CDR2 SYGVKD. This CDR3 comprises 13 residues. The CDR3 nucleotides are TGTGCCATCAGTGAGGGAGGGCACGATGGCTACACCTTC. Its protein is CAISEGGHDGYTF.

The J gene is TRBJ2-5, the V gene TRBV5-4; D remains unclear. V lost 4 bases and J lost 1, with 14 bases in between. The CDR3 sequence is 15 residues long. The germline V gene encodes CDR1 SGHNT and CDR2 YYREEE (reference sequence). The CDR3 reads CASSRTKGSQETQYF. Here the CDR3 DNA reads TGTGCCAGCAGCCGCACGAAAGGATCCCAAGAGACCCAGTACTTC.

A few counts support this clonotype. The chain has TRBV20-1 and TRBJ2-5, with 7 bases that match TRBD1. The CDR3 runs 15 residues. V lost 6 bases to trimming and J lost 2 bases; unmatched junction nucleotides: 12. The V gene's germline CDR1 is DFQATT and CDR2 SNEGSKA (reference sequence). The DNA for the CDR3 is TGCAGTGCCCACCCCGAGGGGGCGAGGCAAGAGACCCAGTACTTC. This codes for CSAHPEGARQETQYF.

This clonotype was observed at least ten times. This rearrangement joins TRBV24-1 to TRBJ1-1; D is uncertain. Germline lookup yields CDR1 KGHDR and CDR2 SFDVKD. The CDR3 has 14 amino acids. V was pared by 3 bases and J by 2 bases, with 9 bases between. The CDR3, as DNA: TGTGCCACCAGTGATACCCGGGATAACACTGAAGCTTTCTTT. Its protein is CATSDTRDNTEAFF.

This clonotype was detected ten times or more. The genes are TRBV7-6 and TRBJ2-1, with TRBD2 matching over 12 bases. The CDR3 runs to 17 residues. CDR1 is SGHVS and CDR2 is FNYEAQ in the germline V gene. The V and J ends lost 0 bases and 8 bases, in that order; junction bases with no gene match: 8. CDR3 coding DNA: TGTGCCAGCAGCTTAGCCTCTAGCGGGGGGGCGAGCCATGAGCAGTTCTTC. Translation gives CASSLASSGGASHEQFF.

This clonotype came up many times. CDR3 sequence reads: CASSLSRNTDTQYF. The DNA of the CDR3 is TGTGCCAGCAGCTTATCCAGGAACACAGATACGCAGTATTTT. This sequence joins TRBV7-2 and TRBJ2-3; D is uncertain. Between the trimmed V and J ends, which lost 2 bases and 2 bases, there was a span of 8 bases. In germline, CDR1 is SGHTA, CDR2 FQGNSA. The CDR3 is 14 amino acids.

This clonotype was recorded many times. The chain joins TRBV19 to TRBJ1-1; no clear D gene. Germline values: CDR1 LNHDA, CDR2 SQIVND (reference sequence). With 7 bases removed from V and 0 bases from J, the gap between germline ends came to 9 bases. This CDR3 is built from 13 residues. The CDR3 loop is CASTNTMNTEAFF. CDR3 DNA: TGTGCCAGTACGAACACTATGAACACTGAAGCTTTCTTT.

The sample holds many counts of this clonotype. The genes are TRBV7-2 and TRBJ2-3; 8 nucleotides align to TRBD1. Germline CDR1 is SGHTA and CDR2 is FQGNSA. CDR3 length: 14 amino acids. V gave up 0 bases and J gave up 4 bases; unmatched junction bases: 0. In nucleotides, the CDR3 is TGTGCCAGCAGCTTAGCGACAGGGGCAGATACGCAGTATTTT. This codes for CASSLATGADTQYF.

The V and J genes are TRBV29-1 and TRBJ2-2; D remains ambiguous. V dropped 3 bases and J dropped 6 bases, with 5 bases sitting between them. Germline values: CDR1 SQVTM, CDR2 ANQGSEA. The CDR3 sequence is 11 residues long. The CDR3 loop reads CSVDRSGELFF. CDR3 nucleotide sequence: TGCAGCGTTGACAGGTCCGGGGAGCTGTTTTTT.

This clonotype was picked up many times. The junction departs from the called germline gene at one end, perhaps through a read error. The chain couples TRBV6-1 to TRBJ1-2, with a tentative D call TRBD1 (5 bases). CDR3 length equals 18 residues. CDR1 is MNHNS and CDR2 is SASEGT in the germline V gene. CDR3 amino acids: CASSQASDPGRGDYGYTF. The CDR3 region has the DNA TGTGCCAGCAGTCAAGCTTCGGACCCGGGGCGCGGGGACTATGGCTACACCTTC.

This clonotype was detected ten times or more. The CDR3 loop is CASSQEPNGGGSSYEQYF. CDR3 bases: TGCGCCAGCAGCCAAGAGCCCAACGGCGGGGGGAGCTCCTACGAGCAGTACTTC. The chain couples TRBV4-3 to TRBJ2-7, with 8 positions matching TRBD2. The V and J ends lost 0 bases and 0 bases, in that order; junction bases with no gene match: 10. Germline loops: CDR1 LGHNA, CDR2 YSLEER. This CDR3 region has 18 residues.

This clonotype was picked up many times. The rearrangement links TRBV7-2 to TRBJ2-3; 10 bases are shared with TRBD2. J lost 4 bases, V lost 3 bases, and 13 bases had no gene match. Germline CDR1 and CDR2: SGHTA and FQGNSA. The CDR3 has 18 amino acids. CDR3 residues: CASSFLSSLAGVADTQYF. CDR3 sequence (DNA): TGTGCCAGCAGCTTCTTATCTAGCCTAGCGGGAGTAGCAGATACGCAGTATTTT. Full variable domain (outside the CDR3, taken from reference TRBV7-2 and TRBJ2-3): GAGVSQSPSNKVTEKGKDVELRCDPISGHTALYWYRQSLGQGLEFLIYFQGNSAPDKSGLPSDRFSAERTGGSVSTLTIQRTQQEDSAVYLCASSFLSSLAGVADTQYFGPGTRLTVL.